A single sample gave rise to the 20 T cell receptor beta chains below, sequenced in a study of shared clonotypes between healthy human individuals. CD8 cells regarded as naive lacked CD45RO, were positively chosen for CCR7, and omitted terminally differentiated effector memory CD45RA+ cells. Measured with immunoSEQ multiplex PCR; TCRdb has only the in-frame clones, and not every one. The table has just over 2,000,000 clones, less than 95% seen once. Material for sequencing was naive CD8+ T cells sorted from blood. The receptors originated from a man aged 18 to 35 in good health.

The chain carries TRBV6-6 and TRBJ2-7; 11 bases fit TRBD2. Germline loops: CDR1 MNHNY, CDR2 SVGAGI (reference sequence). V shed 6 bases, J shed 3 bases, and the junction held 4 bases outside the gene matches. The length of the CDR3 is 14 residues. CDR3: CASRPGTSGYEQYF. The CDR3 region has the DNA TGTGCCAGCAGGCCCGGGACTAGCGGCTACGAGCAGTACTTC.

CDR3 region: CASSQAISGGERETQYF. The CDR3 coding sequence is TGCGCCAGCAGCCAAGCAATATCCGGGGGGGAGCGGGAGACCCAGTACTTC. The chain carries TRBV4-1 and TRBJ2-5; TRBD2 agrees at 8 bases. Germline CDR1 reads MGHRA; CDR2 reads YSYEKL. V lost 1 base, J lost 5 bases, and 12 bases stayed unmatched. The CDR3 is 17 amino acids.

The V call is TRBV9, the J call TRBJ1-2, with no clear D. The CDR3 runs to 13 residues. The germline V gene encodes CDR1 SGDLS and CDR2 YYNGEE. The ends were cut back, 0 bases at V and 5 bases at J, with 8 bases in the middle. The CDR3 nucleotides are TGTGCCAGCAGCGTAGGTAGTTCGTATGGCTACACCTTC. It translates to CASSVGSSYGYTF.

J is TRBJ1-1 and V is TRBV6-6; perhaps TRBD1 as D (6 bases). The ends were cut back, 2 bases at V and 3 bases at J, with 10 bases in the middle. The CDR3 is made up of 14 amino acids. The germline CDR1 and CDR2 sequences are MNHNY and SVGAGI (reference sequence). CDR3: CASSYPSGDTEAFF. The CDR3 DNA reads TGTGCCAGCAGTTACCCATCAGGGGACACTGAAGCTTTCTTT.

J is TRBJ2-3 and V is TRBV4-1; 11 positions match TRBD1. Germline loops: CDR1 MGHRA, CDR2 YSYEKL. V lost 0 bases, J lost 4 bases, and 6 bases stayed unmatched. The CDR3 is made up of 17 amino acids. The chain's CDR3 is CASSQDSRTGGADTQYF. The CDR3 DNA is TGCGCCAGCAGCCAAGATAGCAGGACAGGGGGCGCAGATACGCAGTATTTT.

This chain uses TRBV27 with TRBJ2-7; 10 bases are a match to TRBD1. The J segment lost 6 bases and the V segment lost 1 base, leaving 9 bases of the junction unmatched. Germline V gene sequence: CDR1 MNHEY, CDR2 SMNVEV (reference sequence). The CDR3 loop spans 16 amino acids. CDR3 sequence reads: CASSLLSGQGPGEQYF. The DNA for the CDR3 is TGTGCCAGCAGTTTATTGTCGGGACAGGGGCCCGGCGAGCAGTACTTC.

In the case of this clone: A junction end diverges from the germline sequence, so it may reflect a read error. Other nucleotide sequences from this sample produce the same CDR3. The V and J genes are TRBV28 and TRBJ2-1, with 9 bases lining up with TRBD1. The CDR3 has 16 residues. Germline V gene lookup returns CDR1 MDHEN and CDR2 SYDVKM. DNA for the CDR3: TGTGCCAGCAGCCACCGGGACAGGGCTTTGTACAATGAGCAATTCTTC. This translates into CASSHRDRALYNEQFF.

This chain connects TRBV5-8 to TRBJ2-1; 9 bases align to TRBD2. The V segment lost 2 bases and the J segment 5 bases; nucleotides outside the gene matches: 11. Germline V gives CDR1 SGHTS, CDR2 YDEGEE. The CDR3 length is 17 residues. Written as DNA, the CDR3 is TGTGCCAGCAGCTTACCCGGGACTAGCATGACGAACAATGAGCAGTTCTTC. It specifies CASSLPGTSMTNNEQFF.

CDR3: CASSQGRWVAGELFF. The DNA for the CDR3 is TGCGCCAGCAGCCAGGGGAGATGGGTCGCCGGGGAGCTGTTTTTT. The chain joins TRBV4-1 to TRBJ2-2; a possible D gene is TRBD2 (5 bases). The CDR3 length is 15 residues. Looked up from germline, CDR1 is MGHRA and CDR2 is YSYEKL. The ends were cut back, 3 bases at V and 6 bases at J, with 14 bases in the middle.

CDR3 sequence reads: CASSYSWQSRDTQYF. CDR3 DNA: TGTGCCAGCAGTTACTCATGGCAGAGTCGAGATACGCAGTATTTT. The V gene is TRBV6-6, the J gene TRBJ2-3, with D unclear. With 0 bases removed from V and 5 bases from J, the gap between germline ends came to 12 bases. CDR3 length equals 15 residues. Per the germline V gene, CDR1 is MNHNY and CDR2 is SVGAGI (reference sequence).

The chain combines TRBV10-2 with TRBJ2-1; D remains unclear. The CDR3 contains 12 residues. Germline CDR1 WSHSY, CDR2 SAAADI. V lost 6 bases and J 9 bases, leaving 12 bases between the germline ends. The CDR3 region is CASRTSVGEQFF. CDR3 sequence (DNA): TGCGCCAGCAGGACGTCCGTTGGTGAGCAGTTCTTC.

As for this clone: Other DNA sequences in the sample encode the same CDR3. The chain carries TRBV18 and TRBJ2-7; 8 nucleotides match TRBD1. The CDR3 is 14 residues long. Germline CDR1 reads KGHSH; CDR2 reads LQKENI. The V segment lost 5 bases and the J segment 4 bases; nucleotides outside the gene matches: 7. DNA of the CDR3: TGTGCCAGCTCAATCGGACAGGGTGATTACGAGCAGTACTTC. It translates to CASSIGQGDYEQYF.

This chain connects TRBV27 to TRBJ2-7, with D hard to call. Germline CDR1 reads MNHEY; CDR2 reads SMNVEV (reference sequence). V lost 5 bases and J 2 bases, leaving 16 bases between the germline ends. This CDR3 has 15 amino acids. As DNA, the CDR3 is TGTGCCAGCAGTCTTCGGAGCCGGTCCCCCTACGAGCAGTACTTC. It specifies CASSLRSRSPYEQYF.

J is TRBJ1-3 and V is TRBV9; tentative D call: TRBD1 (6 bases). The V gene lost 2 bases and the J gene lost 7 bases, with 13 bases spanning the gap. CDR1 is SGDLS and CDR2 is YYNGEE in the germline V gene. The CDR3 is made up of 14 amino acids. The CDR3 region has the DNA TGTGCCAGCAGCGTGACAGGAACGGGGAACACCATATATTTT. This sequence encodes CASSVTGTGNTIYF.

This CDR3 is CASSLQGINYEQYF. The CDR3 DNA reads as TGTGCCAGTAGTTTACAGGGAATCAACTACGAGCAGTACTTC. The V gene is TRBV19, the J gene TRBJ2-7, with D tentatively TRBD1 (6 bases). In germline, CDR1 is LNHDA, CDR2 SQIVND (reference sequence). Between the trimmed V and J ends, which lost 5 bases and 3 bases, there was a span of 14 bases. The CDR3 loop spans 14 amino acids. Full variable domain (rest looked up from reference TRBV19 and TRBJ2-7): DGGITQSPKYLFRKEGQNVTLSCEQNLNHDAMYWYRQDPGQGLRLIYYSQIVNDFQKGDIAEGYSVSREKKESFPLTVTSAQKNPTAFYLCASSLQGINYEQYFGPGTRLTVT.

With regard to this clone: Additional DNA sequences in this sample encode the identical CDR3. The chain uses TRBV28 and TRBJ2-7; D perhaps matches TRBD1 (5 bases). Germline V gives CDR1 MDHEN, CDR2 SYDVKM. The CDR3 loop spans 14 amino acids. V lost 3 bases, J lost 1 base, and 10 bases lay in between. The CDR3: CASSFQGYSYEQYF. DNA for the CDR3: TGTGCCAGCAGTTTTCAGGGCTATTCCTACGAGCAGTACTTC.

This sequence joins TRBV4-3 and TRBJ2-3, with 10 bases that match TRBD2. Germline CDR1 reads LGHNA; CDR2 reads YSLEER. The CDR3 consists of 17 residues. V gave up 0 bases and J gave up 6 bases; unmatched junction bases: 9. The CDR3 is CASSQDEAGGPTDTQYF. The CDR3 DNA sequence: TGCGCCAGCAGCCAAGATGAAGCGGGAGGGCCGACGGATACGCAGTATTTT.

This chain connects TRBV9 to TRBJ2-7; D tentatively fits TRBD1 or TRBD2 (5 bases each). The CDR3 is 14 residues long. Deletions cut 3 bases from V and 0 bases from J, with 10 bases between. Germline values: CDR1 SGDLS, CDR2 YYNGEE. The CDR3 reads CASSGEGSSYEQYF. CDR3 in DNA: TGTGCCAGCAGCGGAGAGGGGAGCTCCTACGAGCAGTACTTC.

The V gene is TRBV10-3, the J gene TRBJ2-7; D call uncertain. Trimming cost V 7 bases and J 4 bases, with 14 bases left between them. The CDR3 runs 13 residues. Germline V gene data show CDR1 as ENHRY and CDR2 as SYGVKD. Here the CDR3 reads CAITPEITYEQYF. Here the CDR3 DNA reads TGTGCCATCACCCCGGAAATCACGTACGAGCAGTACTTC.

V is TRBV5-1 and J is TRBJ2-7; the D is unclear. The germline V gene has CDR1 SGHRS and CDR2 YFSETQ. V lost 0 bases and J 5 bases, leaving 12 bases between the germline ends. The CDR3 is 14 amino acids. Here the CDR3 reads CASSLEHSANEQYF. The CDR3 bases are TGCGCCAGCAGCTTGGAACATTCGGCCAACGAGCAGTACTTC. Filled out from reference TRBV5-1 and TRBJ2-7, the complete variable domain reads KAGVTQTPRYLIKTRGQQVTLSCSPISGHRSVSWYQQTPGQGLQFLFEYFSETQRNKGNFPGRFSGRQFSNSRSEMNVSTLELGDSALYLCASSLEHSANEQYFGPGTRLTVT.